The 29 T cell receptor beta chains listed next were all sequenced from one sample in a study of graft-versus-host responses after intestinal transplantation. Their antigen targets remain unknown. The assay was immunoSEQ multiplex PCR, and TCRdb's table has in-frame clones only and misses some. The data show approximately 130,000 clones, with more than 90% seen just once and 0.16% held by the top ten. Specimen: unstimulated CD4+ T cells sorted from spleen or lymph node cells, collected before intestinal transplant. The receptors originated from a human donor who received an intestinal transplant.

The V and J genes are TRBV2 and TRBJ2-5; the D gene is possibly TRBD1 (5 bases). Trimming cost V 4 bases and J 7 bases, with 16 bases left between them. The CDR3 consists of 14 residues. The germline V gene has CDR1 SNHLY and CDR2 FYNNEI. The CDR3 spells CASSGAQGLGTQYF. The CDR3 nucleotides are TGTGCCAGCAGTGGGGCCCAGGGTCTTGGGACCCAGTACTTC.

The CDR3 region has the DNA TGTGCCAGCAGCTTAGGGGGGGGTCGGAATGAGCAGTTCTTC. Protein product: CASSLGGGRNEQFF. This rearrangement joins TRBV11-3 to TRBJ2-1; 7 bases line up with TRBD2. J was trimmed by 7 bases and V by 1 base; bases with no gene match: 4. CDR1 is SGHNT, CDR2 YENEEA, per germline. The CDR3 has 14 amino acids.

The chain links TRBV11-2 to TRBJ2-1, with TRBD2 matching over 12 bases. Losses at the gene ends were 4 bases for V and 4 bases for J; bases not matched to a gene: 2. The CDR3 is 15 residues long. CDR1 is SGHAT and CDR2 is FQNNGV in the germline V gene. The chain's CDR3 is CASSSGLAGYNEQFF. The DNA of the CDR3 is TGTGCCAGCAGCTCCGGACTAGCGGGGTACAATGAGCAGTTCTTC.

The CDR3 loop reads CASSPRDVGSGNTIYF. The CDR3 DNA sequence: TGTGCCAGCTCACCACGGGACGTCGGCTCTGGAAACACCATATATTTT. The chain carries TRBV18 and TRBJ1-3, with D possibly being TRBD1 (5 bases). This CDR3 comprises 16 residues. The germline V gene has CDR1 KGHSH and CDR2 LQKENI. The V end lost 1 base, the J end lost 0 bases, and 10 bases lay between the germline ends.

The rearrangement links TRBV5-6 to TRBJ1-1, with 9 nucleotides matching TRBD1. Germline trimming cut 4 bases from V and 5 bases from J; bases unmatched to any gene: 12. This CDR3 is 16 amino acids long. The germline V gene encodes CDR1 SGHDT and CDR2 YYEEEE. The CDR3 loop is CASSPGDRVTWTEAFF. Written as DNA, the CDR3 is TGTGCCAGCAGCCCGGGGGACAGGGTGACGTGGACTGAAGCTTTCTTT.

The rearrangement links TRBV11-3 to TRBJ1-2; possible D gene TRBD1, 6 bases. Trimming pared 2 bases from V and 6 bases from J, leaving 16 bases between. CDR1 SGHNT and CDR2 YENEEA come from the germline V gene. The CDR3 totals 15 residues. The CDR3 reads CASSLMAGTRDGYTF. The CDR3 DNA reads TGTGCCAGCAGCTTAATGGCCGGGACAAGGGATGGCTACACCTTC.

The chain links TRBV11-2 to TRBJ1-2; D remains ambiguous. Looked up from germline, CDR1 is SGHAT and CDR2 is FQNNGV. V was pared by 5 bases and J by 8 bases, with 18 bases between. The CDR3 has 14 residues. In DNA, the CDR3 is TGTGCCAGCAGCCCCCGCAGCGATCCCAGCGGCTACACCTTC. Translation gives CASSPRSDPSGYTF.

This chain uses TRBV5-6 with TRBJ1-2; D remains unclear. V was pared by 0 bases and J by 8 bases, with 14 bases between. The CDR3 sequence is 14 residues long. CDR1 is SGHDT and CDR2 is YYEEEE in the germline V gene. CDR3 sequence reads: CASSLGPARYGYTF. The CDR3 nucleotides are TGTGCCAGCAGCTTGGGGCCAGCTCGGTACGGCTACACCTTC.

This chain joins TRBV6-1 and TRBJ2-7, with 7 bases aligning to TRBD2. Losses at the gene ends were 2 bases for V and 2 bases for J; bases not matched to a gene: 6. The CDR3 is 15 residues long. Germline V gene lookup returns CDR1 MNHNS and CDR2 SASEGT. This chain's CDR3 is CASSESLAAAYEQYF. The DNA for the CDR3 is TGTGCCAGCAGTGAAAGCCTAGCGGCCGCCTACGAGCAGTACTTC.

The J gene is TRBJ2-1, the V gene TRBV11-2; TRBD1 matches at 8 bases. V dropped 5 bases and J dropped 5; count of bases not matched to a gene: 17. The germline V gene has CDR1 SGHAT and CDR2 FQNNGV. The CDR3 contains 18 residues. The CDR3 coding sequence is TGTGCCAGCAGCCCAGCGTCAGGATCCAGGGGGCTGCACAATGAGCAGTTCTTC. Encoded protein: CASSPASGSRGLHNEQFF.

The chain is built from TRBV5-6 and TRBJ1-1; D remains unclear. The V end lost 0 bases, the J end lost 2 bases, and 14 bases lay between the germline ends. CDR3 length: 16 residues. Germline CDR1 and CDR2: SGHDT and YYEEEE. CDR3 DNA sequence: TGTGCCAGCAGCTTGGACCTAGGACGGGGAAACACTGAAGCTTTCTTT. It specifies CASSLDLGRGNTEAFF.

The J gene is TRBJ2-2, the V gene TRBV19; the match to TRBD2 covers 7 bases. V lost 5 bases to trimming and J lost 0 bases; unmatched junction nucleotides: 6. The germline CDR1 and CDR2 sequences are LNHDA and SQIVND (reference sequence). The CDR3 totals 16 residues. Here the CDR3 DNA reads TGTGCCAGTAGTCGTCGGGGAGGGGCGAACACCGGGGAGCTGTTTTTT. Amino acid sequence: CASSRRGGANTGELFF.

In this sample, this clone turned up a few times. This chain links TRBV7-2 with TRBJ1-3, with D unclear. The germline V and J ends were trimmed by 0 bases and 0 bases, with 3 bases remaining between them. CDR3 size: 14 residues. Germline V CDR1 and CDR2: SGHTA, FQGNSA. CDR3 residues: CASSLAVSGNTIYF. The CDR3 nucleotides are TGTGCCAGCAGCTTAGCAGTCTCTGGAAACACCATATATTTT.

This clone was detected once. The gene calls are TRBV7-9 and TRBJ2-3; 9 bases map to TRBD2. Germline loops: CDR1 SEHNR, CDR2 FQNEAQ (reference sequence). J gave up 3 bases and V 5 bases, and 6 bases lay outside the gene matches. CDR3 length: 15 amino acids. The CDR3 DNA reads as TGTGCCAGCAGCATCCTAGCGGGGAGTACAGATACGCAGTATTTT. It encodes CASSILAGSTDTQYF.

The CDR3 sequence is CASSDMSVSNQPQHF. The DNA for the CDR3 is TGTGCCAGCAGTGATATGTCGGTTAGCAATCAGCCCCAGCATTTT. This chain connects TRBV6-1 to TRBJ1-5; the D is unclear. Trimming removed 3 bases from V and 0 bases from J, with 9 bases in between. The CDR3 extends over 15 amino acids. Per the germline V gene, CDR1 is MNHNS and CDR2 is SASEGT.

The CDR3 loop reads CASSARRYAGELFF. The DNA for the CDR3 is TGTGCCAGCAGCGCAAGACGGTACGCCGGGGAGCTGTTTTTT. This sequence joins TRBV9 and TRBJ2-2; D remains ambiguous. Germline loops: CDR1 SGDLS, CDR2 YYNGEE. Trimming shortened V by 3 bases and J by 6 bases, and 12 bases separated the two germline ends. This CDR3 is 14 amino acids long.

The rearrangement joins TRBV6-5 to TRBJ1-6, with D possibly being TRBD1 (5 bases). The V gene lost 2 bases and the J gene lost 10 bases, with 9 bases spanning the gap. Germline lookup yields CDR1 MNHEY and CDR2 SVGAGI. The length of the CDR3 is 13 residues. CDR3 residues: CASSYGGYSPLHF. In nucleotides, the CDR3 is TGTGCCAGCAGTTACGGGGGGTACTCACCCCTCCACTTT.

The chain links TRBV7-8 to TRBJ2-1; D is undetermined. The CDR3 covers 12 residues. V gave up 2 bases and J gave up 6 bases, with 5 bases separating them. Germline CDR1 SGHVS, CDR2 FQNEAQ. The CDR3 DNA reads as TGTGCCAGCAGCTTAATTTTCAATGAGCAGTTCTTC. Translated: CASSLIFNEQFF.

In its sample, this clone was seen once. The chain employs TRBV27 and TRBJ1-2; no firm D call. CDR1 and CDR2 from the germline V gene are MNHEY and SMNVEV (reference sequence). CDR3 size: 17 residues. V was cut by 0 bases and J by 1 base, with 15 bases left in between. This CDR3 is CASSLSYLGKDNYGYTF. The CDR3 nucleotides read TGTGCCAGCAGTTTATCGTACCTGGGGAAAGATAACTATGGCTACACCTTC.

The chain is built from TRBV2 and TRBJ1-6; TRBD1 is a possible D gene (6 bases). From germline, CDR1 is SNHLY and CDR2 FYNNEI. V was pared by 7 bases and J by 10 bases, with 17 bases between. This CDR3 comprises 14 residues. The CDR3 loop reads CASTSLGGRSPLHF. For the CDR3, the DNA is TGTGCCAGCACCAGCCTAGGGGGACGATCACCCCTCCACTTT.

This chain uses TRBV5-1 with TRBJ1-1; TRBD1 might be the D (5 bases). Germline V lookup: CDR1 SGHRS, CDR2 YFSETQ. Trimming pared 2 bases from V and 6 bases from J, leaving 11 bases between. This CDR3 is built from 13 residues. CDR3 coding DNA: TGCGCCAGCAGCTTCCGGGGGGATCCTGAAGCTTTCTTT. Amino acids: CASSFRGDPEAFF.

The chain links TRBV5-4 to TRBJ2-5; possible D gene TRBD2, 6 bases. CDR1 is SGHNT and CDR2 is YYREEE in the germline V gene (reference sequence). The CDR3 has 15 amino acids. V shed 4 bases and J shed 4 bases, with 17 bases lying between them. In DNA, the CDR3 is TGTGCCAGCAGCCCGGAGGGCCGAGAGGTAGAGACCCAGTACTTC. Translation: CASSPEGREVETQYF.

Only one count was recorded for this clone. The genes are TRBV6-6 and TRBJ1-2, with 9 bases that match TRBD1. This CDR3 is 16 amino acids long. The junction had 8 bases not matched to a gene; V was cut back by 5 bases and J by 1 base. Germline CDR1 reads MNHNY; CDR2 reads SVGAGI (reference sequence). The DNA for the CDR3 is TGTGCCAGCAGTGTCTCGGCGGGACAGGGTAACTATGGCTACACCTTC. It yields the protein CASSVSAGQGNYGYTF.

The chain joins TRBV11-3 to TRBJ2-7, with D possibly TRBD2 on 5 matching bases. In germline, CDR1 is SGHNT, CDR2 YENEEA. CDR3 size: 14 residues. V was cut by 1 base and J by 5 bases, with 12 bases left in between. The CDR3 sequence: CASSLVGRGHEQYF. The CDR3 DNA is TGTGCCAGCAGCTTAGTAGGGAGAGGACACGAGCAGTACTTC. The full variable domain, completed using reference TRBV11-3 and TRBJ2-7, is EAGVVQSPRYKIIEKKQPVAFWCNPISGHNTLYWYLQNLGQGPELLIRYENEEAVDDSQLPKDRFSAERLKGVDSTLKIQPAELGDSAVYLCASSLVGRGHEQYFGPGTRLTVT.

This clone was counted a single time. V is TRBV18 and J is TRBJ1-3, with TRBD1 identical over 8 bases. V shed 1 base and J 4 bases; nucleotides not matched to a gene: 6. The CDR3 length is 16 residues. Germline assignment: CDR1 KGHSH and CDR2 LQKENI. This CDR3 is CASSPRRQGSGNTIYF. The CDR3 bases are TGTGCCAGCTCACCACGAAGACAGGGGTCAGGAAACACCATATATTTT.

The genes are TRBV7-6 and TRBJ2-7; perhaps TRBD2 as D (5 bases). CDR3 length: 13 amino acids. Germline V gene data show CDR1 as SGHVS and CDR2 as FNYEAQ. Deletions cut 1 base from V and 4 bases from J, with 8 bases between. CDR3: CASSLEPGYEQYF. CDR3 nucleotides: TGTGCCAGCAGCTTAGAGCCGGGGTACGAGCAGTACTTC.

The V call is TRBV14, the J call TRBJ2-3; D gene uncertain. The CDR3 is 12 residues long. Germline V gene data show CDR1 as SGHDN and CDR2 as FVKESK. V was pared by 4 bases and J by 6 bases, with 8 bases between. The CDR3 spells CASSLHGDTQYF. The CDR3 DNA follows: TGTGCCAGCAGCCTCCATGGTGATACGCAGTATTTT.

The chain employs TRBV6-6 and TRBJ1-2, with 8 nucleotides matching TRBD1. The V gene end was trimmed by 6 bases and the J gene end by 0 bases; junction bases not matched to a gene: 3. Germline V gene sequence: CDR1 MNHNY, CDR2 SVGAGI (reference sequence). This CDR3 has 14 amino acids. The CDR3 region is CASSPQGANYGYTF. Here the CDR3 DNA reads TGTGCCAGCAGCCCACAGGGGGCTAACTATGGCTACACCTTC.

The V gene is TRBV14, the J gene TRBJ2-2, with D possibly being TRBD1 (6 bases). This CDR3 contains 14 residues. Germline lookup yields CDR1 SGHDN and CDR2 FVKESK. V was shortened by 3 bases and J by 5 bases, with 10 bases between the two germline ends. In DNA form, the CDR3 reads TGTGCCAGCAGCCAGGGGACAACGACCGGGGAGCTGTTTTTT. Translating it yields CASSQGTTTGELFF.